Presented here are 22 T cell receptor beta chains from one specimen sequenced in a study of shared clonotypes between healthy human individuals. TCRdb's table, derived via immunoSEQ multiplex PCR, lists solely in-frame clones and lacks some. Here the sample spans hundreds of thousands of clones, approximately 71% being singletons. The specimen was PBMCs. All receptors derive from a middle-aged woman in good health. Some clones in this sample may be carry-over from other donors' samples.

The chain employs TRBV4-1 and TRBJ2-7; the D gene is possibly TRBD2 (6 bases). Trimming left V 0 bases short and J 2 bases short, with 17 bases between. The CDR3 is made up of 17 amino acids. The germline V gene has CDR1 MGHRA and CDR2 YSYEKL. This CDR3 is CASSQDLGRTTTYEQYF. DNA of the CDR3: TGCGCCAGCAGCCAAGACCTCGGTAGGACTACTACCTACGAGCAGTACTTC.

The V gene is TRBV18, the J gene TRBJ2-7, with TRBD2 as a possible D gene (6 bases). The CDR3 is 13 residues long. CDR1 and CDR2 from the germline V gene are KGHSH and LQKENI. V was shortened by 9 bases and J by 2 bases, with 14 bases between the two germline ends. The CDR3, as DNA: TGTGCCAGTACTAGCCGTACCCCCTACGAGCAGTACTTC. This encodes CASTSRTPYEQYF.

The V gene is TRBV30, the J gene TRBJ2-1; the match to TRBD2 covers 7 bases. The CDR3 is made up of 14 amino acids. Germline V gene sequence: CDR1 GTSNPN, CDR2 SVGIG (reference sequence). The V and J ends lost 5 bases and 4 bases, in that order; junction bases with no gene match: 8. The CDR3 bases are TGTGCCTGGGGAACGACTAGCCCATACAATGAGCAGTTCTTC. Its protein product is CAWGTTSPYNEQFF.

This chain connects TRBV18 to TRBJ2-1; 7 bases align to TRBD2. This CDR3 has 13 residues. The germline gives CDR1 KGHSH, CDR2 LQKENI. J gave up 9 bases and V 4 bases, and 6 bases lay outside the gene matches. Written as DNA, the CDR3 is TGTGCCAGCTCACAGACTAGCTCTGGTGAGCAGTTCTTC. Translating gives CASSQTSSGEQFF.

The chain couples TRBV5-1 to TRBJ2-5; D remains ambiguous. This CDR3 comprises 13 residues. Germline lookup yields CDR1 SGHRS and CDR2 YFSETQ. The ends were cut back, 4 bases at V and 2 bases at J, with 9 bases in the middle. The CDR3 bases are TGCGCCAGCAGCCGCATGGAACAAGAGACCCAGTACTTC. Amino acids: CASSRMEQETQYF.

To note about this clone: Other nucleotide sequences from this sample produce the same CDR3. This chain uses TRBV9 with TRBJ2-2; TRBD2 aligns across 7 bases. The CDR3 has 14 residues. Looked up from germline, CDR1 is SGDLS and CDR2 is YYNGEE. Losses at the gene ends were 2 bases for V and 5 bases for J; bases not matched to a gene: 3. DNA of the CDR3: TGTGCCAGCAGCGTCGGGGGAGGGACCGGGGAGCTGTTTTTT. As protein: CASSVGGGTGELFF.

The gene calls are TRBV6-4 and TRBJ2-2; D is unclear. Germline V gene sequence: CDR1 MRHNA, CDR2 SNTAGT. This CDR3 contains 13 residues. The V and J ends lost 4 bases and 0 bases respectively, with 3 bases between them. DNA of the CDR3: TGTGCCAGCAGTGCCGCGAACACCGGGGAGCTGTTTTTT. Protein: CASSAANTGELFF.

Regarding this clone: One base separates it from a far larger clone, so it is likely a read error. V is TRBV7-2 and J is TRBJ1-1; no firm D call. The germline CDR1 and CDR2 sequences are SGHTA and FQGNSA. This CDR3 contains 15 residues. CDR3 DNA sequence: TGTGCCGGCAGCTTAAGTAGTCACTTAAGCACTGAAGCTTTCTTT. Translation: CAGSLSSHLSTEAFF.

With regard to this clone: A read error is possible here, since a much larger clone lies one base away. The V gene is TRBV11-2, the J gene TRBJ2-7, with unresolved D. CDR3 size: 16 residues. Germline V gives CDR1 SGHAT, CDR2 FQNNGV. The chain's CDR3 is CASSLRRQAPRPEQHF. The CDR3 DNA reads TGTGCCAGCAGCTTAAGGCGTCAGGCGCCCCGGCCCGAGCAGCACTTC.

This chain uses TRBV14 with TRBJ2-7; a possible D gene is TRBD1 (5 bases). Trimming took 0 bases from V and 9 from J, leaving 12 bases between them. This CDR3 region has 13 residues. The germline CDR1 and CDR2 sequences are SGHDN and FVKESK. CDR3 in DNA: TGTGCCAGCAGCCAAGAAGAAGGTAGGGGGCAGTACTTC. Translating gives CASSQEEGRGQYF.

On this clone: A read error is the likely source, as a far larger clone sits one nucleotide away. The J gene is TRBJ2-1, the V gene TRBV29-1, with TRBD2 matching over 7 bases. Per germline, CDR1 SQVTM and CDR2 ANQGSEA. The CDR3 is 13 residues long. The V segment lost 2 bases and the J segment 7 bases; nucleotides outside the gene matches: 5. CDR3 in DNA: TGCAGCGTTGAAAGCGGGAAAGGTAATGAGCAGTTCTTC. This encodes CSVESGKGNEQFF.

The V gene is TRBV5-1, the J gene TRBJ2-3; D is uncertain. Deletions cut 4 bases from V and 1 base from J, with 16 bases between. Looked up from germline, CDR1 is SGHRS and CDR2 is YFSETQ. The CDR3 totals 16 residues. The CDR3 sequence: CASSSLSSARTDTQYF. DNA for the CDR3: TGCGCCAGCAGCAGTCTCTCGAGCGCTCGCACAGATACGCAGTATTTT.

Only one count was recorded for this clone. The genes are TRBV9 and TRBJ2-1; D is unresolved. The V and J ends lost 4 bases and 6 bases respectively, with 8 bases between them. CDR1 and CDR2 from the germline V gene are SGDLS and YYNGEE. CDR3 length equals 12 residues. The CDR3 protein is CASSLGANEQFF. The CDR3 DNA sequence: TGTGCCAGCAGCTTAGGTGCCAATGAGCAGTTCTTC.

As for this clone: A read error may account for a junction end that differs from germline. The chain combines TRBV11-3 with TRBJ2-7; D unresolved. The germline gives CDR1 SGHNT, CDR2 YENEEA. The CDR3 sequence is 12 residues long. The CDR3 sequence is CAGSPSGGEQYF. The DNA for the CDR3 is TGTGCCGGCAGCCCCTCGGGCGGCGAGCAGTACTTC. The full variable domain, with the rest looked up from reference TRBV11-3 and TRBJ2-7, is EAGVVQSPRYKIIEKKQPVAFWCNPISGHNTLYWYLQNLGQGPELLIRYENEEAVDDSQLPKDRFSAERLKGVDSTLKIQPAELGDSAVYLCAGSPSGGEQYFGPGTRLTVT.

A word on this clone: An end of the junction differs from the germline gene, which may be a read error. The CDR3 here is CASSYSLSRGQVVYEQYF. The CDR3 DNA follows: TGTGCCAGCAGTTACTCGCTCTCCCGCGGACAAGTAGTATACGAGCAGTACTTC. This chain links TRBV6-4 with TRBJ2-7; possibly TRBD1 for D (5 bases). Germline CDR1 reads MRHNA; CDR2 reads SNTAGT. This CDR3 has 18 amino acids.

The chain joins TRBV6-6 to TRBJ2-1; 10 bases are shared with TRBD1. After removal of 1 base from V and 7 bases from J, the junction contained 7 bases not matched to a gene. CDR3 length: 16 residues. Germline loops: CDR1 MNHNY, CDR2 SVGAGI (reference sequence). The DNA of the CDR3 is TGTGCCAGCAGTTACTGGGCCCGACAGGGGGCTAATGAGCAGTTCTTC. The encoded protein is CASSYWARQGANEQFF.

The rearrangement uses TRBV11-2 and TRBJ2-7; 13 nucleotides line up with TRBD2. The CDR3 totals 15 residues. From germline, CDR1 is SGHAT and CDR2 FQNNGV. The ends lost 5 bases at V and 6 bases at J; junction bases unmatched: 7. The CDR3 region is CASSPGLAGAGEQYF. The CDR3 DNA reads TGTGCCAGCAGCCCAGGACTAGCGGGAGCTGGCGAGCAGTACTTC. The variable domain in full, completed from reference TRBV11-2 and TRBJ2-7, reads EAGVAQSPRYKIIEKRQSVAFWCNPISGHATLYWYQQILGQGPKLLIQFQNNGVVDDSQLPKDRFSAERLKGVDSTLKIQPAKLEDSAVYLCASSPGLAGAGEQYFGPGTRLTVT.

In its sample, this clone was seen a few times. This chain links TRBV28 with TRBJ2-7; 8 bases agree with TRBD1. Germline-derived CDR1 and CDR2 are MDHEN and SYDVKM. The CDR3 has 13 amino acids. Trimming took 10 bases from V and 4 from J; bases not matched to a gene: 9. The CDR3 reads CATHRGVTYEQYF. CDR3 bases: TGTGCCACCCACAGGGGGGTAACGTACGAGCAGTACTTC.

This clone occurred once. The chain is built from TRBV2 and TRBJ1-1; 8 bases are shared with TRBD1. Losses at the gene ends were 7 bases for V and 10 bases for J; bases not matched to a gene: 11. The CDR3 runs 13 residues. CDR1 is SNHLY, CDR2 FYNNEI, per germline. CDR3 DNA: TGTGCCAGCACTCTGACAGGGGCCCAGGGAGCTTTCTTT. Amino acid sequence: CASTLTGAQGAFF.

The J gene is TRBJ2-3, the V gene TRBV27; D call uncertain. Trimming took off 6 bases at V and 4 bases at J, with 11 bases between the two ends. The CDR3 has 13 residues. Germline values: CDR1 MNHEY, CDR2 SMNVEV (reference sequence). The CDR3 is CASSSLGPDTQYF. For the CDR3, the DNA is TGTGCCAGCAGCAGCCTGGGTCCAGATACGCAGTATTTT.

Remarks on this clone: This likely reflects a read error, since a far larger clone is one base away. Within the sample, other DNA sequences also encode this same CDR3. V and J are TRBV7-8 and TRBJ1-5; D gene uncertain. Germline loops: CDR1 SGHVS, CDR2 FQNEAQ. The V end lost 4 bases, the J end lost 7 bases, and 11 bases lay between the germline ends. This CDR3 is built from 13 residues. The CDR3 nucleotides are TGTGCCAGCAGCTCGGACCTCAACCAGCCCCAGCATTTT. It translates to CASSSDLNQPQHF.

This sequence joins TRBV27 and TRBJ1-5; TRBD1 might be the D (6 bases). CDR1 and CDR2 from the germline V gene are MNHEY and SMNVEV (reference sequence). V was trimmed by 3 bases and J by 2 bases, leaving 14 bases between them. The CDR3 is 16 residues long. CDR3 amino acids: CASSLWAEGGNQPQHF. The CDR3 DNA reads as TGTGCCAGCAGTTTGTGGGCGGAGGGGGGCAATCAGCCCCAGCATTTT.